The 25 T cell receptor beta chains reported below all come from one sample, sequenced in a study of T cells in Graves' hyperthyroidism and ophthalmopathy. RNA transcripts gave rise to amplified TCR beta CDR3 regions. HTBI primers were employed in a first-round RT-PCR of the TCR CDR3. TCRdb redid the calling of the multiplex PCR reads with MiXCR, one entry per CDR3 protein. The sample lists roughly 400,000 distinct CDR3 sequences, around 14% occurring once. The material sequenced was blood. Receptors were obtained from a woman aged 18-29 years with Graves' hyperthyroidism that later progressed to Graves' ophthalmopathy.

The chain's CDR3 is CASSPRQGEDEQYF. The CDR3 nucleotides are TGTGCCAGCAGCCCAAGACAGGGGGAAGACGAGCAGTACTTC. The genes are TRBV14 and TRBJ2-7; TRBD1 agrees at 9 bases. Germline V gene data show CDR1 as SGHDN and CDR2 as FVKESK. This CDR3 has 14 amino acids. With V trimmed by 4 bases and J by 5 bases, 6 bases remained unmatched.

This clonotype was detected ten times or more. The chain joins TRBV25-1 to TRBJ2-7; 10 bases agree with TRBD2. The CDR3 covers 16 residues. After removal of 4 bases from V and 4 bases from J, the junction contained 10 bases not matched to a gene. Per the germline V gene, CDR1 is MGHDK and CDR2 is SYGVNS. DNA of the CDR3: TGTGCCAGCAGTGCCCAAGCGGGAGGGCCCTCTTACGAGCAGTACTTC. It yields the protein CASSAQAGGPSYEQYF.

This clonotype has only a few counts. The CDR3 nucleotides are TGCAGTGCTGGGTTAGGACAGGGCGGCTATGGCTACACCTTC. Protein: CSAGLGQGGYGYTF. This chain links TRBV20-1 with TRBJ1-2, with TRBD1 matching over 8 bases. The CDR3 loop spans 14 amino acids. J gave up 4 bases and V 5 bases, and 9 bases lay outside the gene matches. The germline V gene has CDR1 DFQATT and CDR2 SNEGSKA (reference sequence).

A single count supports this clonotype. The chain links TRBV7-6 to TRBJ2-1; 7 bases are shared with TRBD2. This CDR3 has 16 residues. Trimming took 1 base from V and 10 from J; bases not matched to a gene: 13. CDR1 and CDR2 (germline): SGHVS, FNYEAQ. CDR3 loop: CASSLVEGGPLPEQFF. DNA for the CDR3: TGTGCCAGCAGCTTAGTTGAGGGAGGGCCGCTTCCCGAGCAGTTCTTC.

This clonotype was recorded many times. The CDR3: CASTHTWRGWGNQPQHF. The CDR3 DNA reads as TGTGCCAGTACTCACACGTGGAGGGGATGGGGCAATCAGCCCCAGCATTTT. The rearrangement uses TRBV19 and TRBJ1-5; perhaps TRBD1 as D (5 bases). CDR1 is LNHDA, CDR2 SQIVND, per germline (reference sequence). The CDR3 sequence is 17 residues long. V was cut by 7 bases and J by 2 bases, with 21 bases left in between.

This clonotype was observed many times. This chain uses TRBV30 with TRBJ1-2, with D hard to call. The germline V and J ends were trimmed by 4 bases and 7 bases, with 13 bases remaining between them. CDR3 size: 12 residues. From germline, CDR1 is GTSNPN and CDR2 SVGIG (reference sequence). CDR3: CAWTGLWRGYTF. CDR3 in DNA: TGTGCCTGGACGGGATTATGGCGTGGCTACACCTTC.

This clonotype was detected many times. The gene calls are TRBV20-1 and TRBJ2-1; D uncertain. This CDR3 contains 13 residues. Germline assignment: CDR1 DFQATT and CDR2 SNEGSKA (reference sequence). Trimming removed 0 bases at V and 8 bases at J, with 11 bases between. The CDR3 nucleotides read TGCAGTGCTAGAGATCAGTCAGCCTATGAGCAGTTCTTC. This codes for CSARDQSAYEQFF.

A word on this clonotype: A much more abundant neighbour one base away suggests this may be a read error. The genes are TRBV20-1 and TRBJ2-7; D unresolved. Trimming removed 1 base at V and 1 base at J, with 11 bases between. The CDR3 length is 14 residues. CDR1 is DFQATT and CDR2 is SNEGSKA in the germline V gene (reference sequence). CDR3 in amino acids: CSARARKRSYEQYF. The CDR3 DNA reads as TGCAGTGCTAGAGCCCGGAAACGATCCTACGAGCAGTACTTC.

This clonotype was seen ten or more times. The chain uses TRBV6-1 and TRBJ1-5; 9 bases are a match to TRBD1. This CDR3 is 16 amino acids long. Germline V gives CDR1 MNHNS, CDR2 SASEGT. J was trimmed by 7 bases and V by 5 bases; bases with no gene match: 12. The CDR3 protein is CASSSGQGYENQPQHF. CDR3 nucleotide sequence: TGTGCCAGCAGTTCCGGACAGGGGTATGAGAACCAGCCCCAGCATTTT.

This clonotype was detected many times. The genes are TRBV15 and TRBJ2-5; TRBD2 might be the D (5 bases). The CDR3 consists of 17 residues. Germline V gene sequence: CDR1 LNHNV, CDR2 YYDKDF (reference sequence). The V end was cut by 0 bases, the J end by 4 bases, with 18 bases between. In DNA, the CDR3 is TGTGCCACCAGCAGAGATAGAATATCGGGGATTGGAGAGACCCAGTACTTC. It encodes CATSRDRISGIGETQYF.

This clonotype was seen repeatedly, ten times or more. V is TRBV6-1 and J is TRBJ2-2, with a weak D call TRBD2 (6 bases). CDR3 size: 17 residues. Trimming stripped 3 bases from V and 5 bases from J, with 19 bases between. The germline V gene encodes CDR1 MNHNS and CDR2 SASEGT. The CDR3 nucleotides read TGTGCCAGCAGTGACCTGTGGGGTAGCGGAACGACCGGGGAGCTGTTTTTT. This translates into CASSDLWGSGTTGELFF.

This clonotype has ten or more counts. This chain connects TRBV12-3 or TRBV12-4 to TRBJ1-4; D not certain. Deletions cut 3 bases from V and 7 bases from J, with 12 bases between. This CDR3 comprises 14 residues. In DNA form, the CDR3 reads TGTGCCAGCAGTTTTACGGAGGGCGGTGAAAAACTGTTTTTT. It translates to CASSFTEGGEKLFF.

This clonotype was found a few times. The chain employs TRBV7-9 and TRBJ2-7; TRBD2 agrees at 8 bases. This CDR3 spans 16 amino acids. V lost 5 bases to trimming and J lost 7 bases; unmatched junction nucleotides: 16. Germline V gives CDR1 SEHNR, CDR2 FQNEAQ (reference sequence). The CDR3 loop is CASSLTTGDTGGEQYF. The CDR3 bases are TGTGCCAGCAGCCTTACGACGGGGGACACGGGGGGGGAGCAGTACTTC.

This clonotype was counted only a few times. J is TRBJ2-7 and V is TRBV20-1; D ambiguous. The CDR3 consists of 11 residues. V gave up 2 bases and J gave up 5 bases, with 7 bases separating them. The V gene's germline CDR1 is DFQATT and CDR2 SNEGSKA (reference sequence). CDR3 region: CSARKSHEQYF. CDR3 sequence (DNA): TGCAGTGCTAGAAAGTCCCACGAGCAGTACTTC.

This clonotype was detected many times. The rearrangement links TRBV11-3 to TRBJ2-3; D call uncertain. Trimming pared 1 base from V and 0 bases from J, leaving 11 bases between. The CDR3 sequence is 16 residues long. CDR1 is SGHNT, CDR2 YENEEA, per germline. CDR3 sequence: CASSLVLTFSTDTQYF. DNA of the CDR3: TGTGCCAGCAGCTTAGTTTTGACGTTTAGCACAGATACGCAGTATTTT.

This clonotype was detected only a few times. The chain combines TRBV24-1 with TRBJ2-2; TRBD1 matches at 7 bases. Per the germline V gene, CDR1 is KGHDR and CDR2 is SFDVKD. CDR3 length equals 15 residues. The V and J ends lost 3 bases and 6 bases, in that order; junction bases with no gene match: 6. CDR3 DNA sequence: TGTGCCACCAGTGATACAGGGGAGAAGCCCGGGGAGCTGTTTTTT. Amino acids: CATSDTGEKPGELFF.

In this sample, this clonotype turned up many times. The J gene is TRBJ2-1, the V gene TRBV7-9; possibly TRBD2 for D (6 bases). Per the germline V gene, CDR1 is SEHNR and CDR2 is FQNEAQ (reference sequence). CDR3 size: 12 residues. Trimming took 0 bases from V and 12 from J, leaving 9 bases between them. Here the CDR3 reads CASSLAEGGQFF. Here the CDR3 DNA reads TGTGCCAGCAGCTTAGCTGAGGGAGGGCAGTTCTTC.

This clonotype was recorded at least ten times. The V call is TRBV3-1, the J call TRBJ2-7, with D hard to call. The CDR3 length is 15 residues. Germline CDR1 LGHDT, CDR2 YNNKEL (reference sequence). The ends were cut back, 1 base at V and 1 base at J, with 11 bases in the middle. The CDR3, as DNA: TGTGCCAGCAGCCAAGGACCCTTGGAGTCCTACGAGCAGTACTTC. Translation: CASSQGPLESYEQYF.

CDR3 in amino acids: CASSRLAAAGSNEQFF. The CDR3 nucleotides read TGCGCCAGCAGCCGATTAGCGGCAGCGGGGTCGAATGAGCAGTTCTTC. The genes are TRBV5-1 and TRBJ2-1; 7 bases are a match to TRBD2. This CDR3 has 16 residues. V shed 4 bases and J 7 bases; nucleotides not matched to a gene: 14. CDR1 and CDR2 from the germline V gene are SGHRS and YFSETQ.

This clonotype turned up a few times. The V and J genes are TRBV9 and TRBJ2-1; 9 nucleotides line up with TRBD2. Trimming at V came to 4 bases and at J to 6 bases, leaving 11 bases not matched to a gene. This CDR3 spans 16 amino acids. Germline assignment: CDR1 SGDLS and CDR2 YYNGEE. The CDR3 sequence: CASSPVAGGPSNEQFF. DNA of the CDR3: TGTGCCAGCAGCCCCGTGGCGGGAGGGCCCTCCAATGAGCAGTTCTTC.

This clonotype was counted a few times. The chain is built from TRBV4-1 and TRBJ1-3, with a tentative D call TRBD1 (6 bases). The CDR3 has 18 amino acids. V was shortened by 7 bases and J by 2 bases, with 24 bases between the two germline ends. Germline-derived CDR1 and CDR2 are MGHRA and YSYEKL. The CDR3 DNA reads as TGCGCCAGCACCTTCCGATTAGAGCAGGGGAGAACTGGAAACACCATATATTTT. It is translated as CASTFRLEQGRTGNTIYF.

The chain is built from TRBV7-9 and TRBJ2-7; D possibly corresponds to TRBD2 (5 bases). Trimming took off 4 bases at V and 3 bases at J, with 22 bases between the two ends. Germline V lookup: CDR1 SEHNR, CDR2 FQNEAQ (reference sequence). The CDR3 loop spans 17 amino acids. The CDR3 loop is CASSSRRPPGSYYEQYF. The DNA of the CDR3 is TGTGCCAGCAGCTCCCGAAGGCCCCCGGGATCTTACTACGAGCAGTACTTC.

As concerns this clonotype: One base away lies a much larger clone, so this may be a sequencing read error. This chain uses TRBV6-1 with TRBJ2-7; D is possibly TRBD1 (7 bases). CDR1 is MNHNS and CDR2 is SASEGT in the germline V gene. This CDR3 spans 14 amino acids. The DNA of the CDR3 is TGTGCCAGCAGTGGCGGGACAGCCCCCTACGATCAGTACTTC. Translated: CASSGGTAPYDQYF.

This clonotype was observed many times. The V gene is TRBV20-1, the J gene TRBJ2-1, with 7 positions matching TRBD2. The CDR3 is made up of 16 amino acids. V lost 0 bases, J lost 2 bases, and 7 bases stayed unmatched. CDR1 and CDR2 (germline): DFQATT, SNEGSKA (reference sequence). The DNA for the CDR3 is TGCAGTGCTAGAGATTACCGGGCGGGGGCCTACAATGAGCAGTTCTTC. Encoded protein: CSARDYRAGAYNEQFF.

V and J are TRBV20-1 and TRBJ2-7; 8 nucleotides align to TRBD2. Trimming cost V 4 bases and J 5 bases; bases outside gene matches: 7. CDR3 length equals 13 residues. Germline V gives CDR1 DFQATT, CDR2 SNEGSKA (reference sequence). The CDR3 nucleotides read TGCAGTGCTATAGAACCGGGAGGGGACGAGCAGTACTTC. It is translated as CSAIEPGGDEQYF.